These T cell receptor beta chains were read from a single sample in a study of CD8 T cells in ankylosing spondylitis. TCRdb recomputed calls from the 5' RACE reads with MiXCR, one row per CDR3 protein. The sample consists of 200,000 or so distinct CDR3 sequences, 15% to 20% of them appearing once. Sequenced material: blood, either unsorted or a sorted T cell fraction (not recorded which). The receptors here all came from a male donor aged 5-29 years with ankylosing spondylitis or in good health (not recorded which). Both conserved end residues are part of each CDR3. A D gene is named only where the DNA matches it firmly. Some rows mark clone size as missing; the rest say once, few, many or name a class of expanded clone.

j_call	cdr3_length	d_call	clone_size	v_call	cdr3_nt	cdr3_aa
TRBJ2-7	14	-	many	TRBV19	TGTGCCAGTAGTCTGACCCTCGTACGCGACGAGCAGTACTTC	CASSLTLVRDEQYF
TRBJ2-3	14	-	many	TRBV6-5	TGTGCCAGCAGTTATTTTGGGGCAGGGAAGACGCAGTATTTT	CASSYFGAGKTQYF
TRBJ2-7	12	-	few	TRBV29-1	TGCAGCGTTGATGTTCGAGGTACAGGGCAGTACTTC	CSVDVRGTGQYF
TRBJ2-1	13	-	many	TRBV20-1	TGCAGTGCCCCATGGTCCGGGGACAATGAGCAGTTCTTC	CSAPWSGDNEQFF
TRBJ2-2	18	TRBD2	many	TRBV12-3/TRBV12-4	TGTGCCAGCAGTTTGGGACTAGCGGGGGGAAGGCGAACCGGGGAGCTGTTTTTT	CASSLGLAGGRRTGELFF
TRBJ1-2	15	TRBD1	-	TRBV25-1	TGTGCCAGCAGTGACGGAGGGGGACAGGGACTTGGCTACACCTTC	CASSDGGGQGLGYTF
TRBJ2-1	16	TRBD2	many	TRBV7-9	TGTGCCAGCAGTAAAAGACTAGCGGGAGGGAGGAATGAGCAGTTCTTC	CASSKRLAGGRNEQFF
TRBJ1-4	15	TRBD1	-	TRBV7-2	TGTGCCAGCAGGGTCTATTGGACAGGGGACGAAAAACTGTTTTTT	CASRVYWTGDEKLFF
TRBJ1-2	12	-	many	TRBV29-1	TGCAGCGTTGCCCTCCGGGGCAGAGGCTACACCTTC	CSVALRGRGYTF
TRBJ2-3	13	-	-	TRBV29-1	TGCAGCGTTGAAGAACTACACACAGATACGCAGTATTTT	CSVEELHTDTQYF
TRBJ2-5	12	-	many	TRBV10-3	TGTGCCATCAGTGTGGGCGGAGAGACCCAGTACTTC	CAISVGGETQYF
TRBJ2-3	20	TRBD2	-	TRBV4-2	TGTGCCAGCAGCCAACAACTAGCGGGAGGGCTCAAAGGAGTCACAGATACGCAGTATTTT	CASSQQLAGGLKGVTDTQYF
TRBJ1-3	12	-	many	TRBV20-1	TGCAGTGCTATGCCCTATTGGGACACCATATATTTT	CSAMPYWDTIYF
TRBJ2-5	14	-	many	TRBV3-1	TGTGCCAGCAGCCAAGTCGGTCTAGCGGAGACCCAGTACTTC	CASSQVGLAETQYF
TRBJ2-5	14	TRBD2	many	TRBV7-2	TGTGCCAGGGGTTTAGCGGGAGTTAAGGAGACCCAGTACTTC	CARGLAGVKETQYF